This record looks at one TCR beta chain sequence and its context. These data come from a study of cytomegalovirus exposure and HLA in healthy donors. Study details: Earlier sequencing of approximately 180 million T cells yielded around 120 million unique TCR beta sequences.

CDR3 length equals 14 residues. The germline V gene encodes CDR1 LNHDA and CDR2 SQIVND (reference sequence). V was trimmed by 3 bases and J by 4 bases, leaving 13 bases between them. PCR was performed using 60 Vbeta and 13 Jbeta primers. Here immunoSEQ multiplex PCR was the method, and the copy in TCRdb shows in-frame clones only, minus some. This sample carries 50,000 to 60,000 clones, approximately 80% of them seen once, and the ten largest clones take less than 1.5%. Sample: PBMCs. The chain couples TRBV19 to TRBJ2-7; no definite D call. The TCR was taken from a female donor in good health and CMV-seronegative. The CDR3 reads CASSMRSERYEQYF. The DNA for the CDR3 is TGTGCCAGTAGTATGCGGTCAGAAAGATACGAGCAGTACTTC.